This entry lists 21 T cell receptor beta chains sequenced from one sample in a study of Graves' ophthalmopathy and Graves' hyperthyroidism. Amplified material comprised TCR beta CDR3 regions derived from RNA transcripts. HTBI primers served in a first-round RT-PCR, which a second-round multiplex PCR followed. TCRdb reprocessed the multiplex PCR reads with MiXCR, giving one entry per CDR3 protein. The data show around 1.1 million distinct CDR3 sequences, 36% seen once. The sample comprised peripheral blood or thyroid tissue (not recorded which). The source is an adult man with Graves' hyperthyroidism.

About this clonotype: Just one base apart from a much larger clone, this may be a read error. The V gene is TRBV6-6, the J gene TRBJ1-2; no definite D call. Germline V gene lookup returns CDR1 MNHNY and CDR2 SVGAGI (reference sequence). The CDR3 sequence is 12 residues long. The CDR3 reads CATSSLRGGYTF. Here the CDR3 DNA reads TGTGCCACCAGTTCCCTTAGAGGTGGCTACACCTTC.

This clonotype was seen ten or more times. The genes are TRBV7-6 and TRBJ1-4; perhaps TRBD1 as D (5 bases). The V end lost 1 base, the J end lost 10 bases, and 16 bases lay between the germline ends. The CDR3 sequence is 15 residues long. Germline values: CDR1 SGHVS, CDR2 FNYEAQ. CDR3 sequence: CASSLVVQGAAKLFF. The CDR3 DNA is TGTGCCAGCAGCTTAGTTGTGCAGGGAGCGGCAAAACTGTTTTTT.

Ten or more counts support this clonotype. The chain joins TRBV10-3 to TRBJ2-7, with D possibly matching TRBD1 (6 bases). From germline, CDR1 is ENHRY and CDR2 SYGVKD. V dropped 8 bases and J dropped 2 bases, with 10 bases sitting between them. The CDR3 totals 12 residues. The CDR3 protein is CAIGGRTYEQYF. Written as DNA, the CDR3 is TGTGCCATCGGGGGCAGGACCTACGAGCAGTACTTC.

Of note for this clonotype: The CDR3 ends on some other residue instead of the conserved phenylalanine or tryptophan, so this is likely a read error. It is unclear where the CDR3 begins or ends on the DNA, so no DNA is shown, and the CDR3 is as TCRdb lists it. V is TRBV29-1 and J is TRBJ2-6; TRBD1 was called by the table and not checked on the DNA. CDR1 is SQVTM, CDR2 ANQGSEA, per germline. The CDR3 spans 11 residues, counting both ends. The CDR3 sequence is CSVKWGPRANT.

The V and J genes are TRBV25-1 and TRBJ1-1; D is possibly TRBD1 (5 bases). Trimming removed 4 bases from V and 11 bases from J, with 8 bases in between. This CDR3 has 10 amino acids. Germline CDR1 MGHDK, CDR2 SYGVNS. The chain's CDR3 is CASSGQWAFF. DNA for the CDR3: TGTGCCAGCAGTGGACAGTGGGCTTTCTTT.

In nucleotides, the CDR3 is TGTGCCAGCAGTTACAAGACCGGGACAGGAGTCTCCTACGAGCAGTACTTC. Protein sequence: CASSYKTGTGVSYEQYF. The V call is TRBV6-5, the J call TRBJ2-7, with 8 bases lining up with TRBD1. Germline loops: CDR1 MNHEY, CDR2 SVGAGI. The CDR3 covers 17 residues. With V trimmed by 2 bases and J by 0 bases, 9 bases remained unmatched.

The chain has TRBV7-9 and TRBJ2-2; 12 bases match TRBD1. Germline CDR1 SEHNR, CDR2 FQNEAQ (reference sequence). The CDR3 runs to 18 residues. The V gene end was trimmed by 5 bases and the J gene end by 7 bases; junction bases not matched to a gene: 14. This CDR3 reads CASSPPYLGTGGIGELFF. DNA for the CDR3: TGTGCCAGCAGCCCACCGTACCTTGGGACAGGGGGCATCGGGGAGCTGTTTTTT.

This sequence joins TRBV9 and TRBJ2-7; 9 nucleotides line up with TRBD1. Germline loops: CDR1 SGDLS, CDR2 YYNGEE. The J segment lost 9 bases and the V segment lost 0 bases, leaving 10 bases of the junction unmatched. This CDR3 contains 15 residues. As DNA, the CDR3 is TGTGCCAGCAGCGTAGAGGCCCGGGGACAGGGTCGGCAGTACTTC. Protein: CASSVEARGQGRQYF. Combining the CDR3 with reference TRBV9 and TRBJ2-7 gives the whole variable domain DSGVTQTPKHLITATGQRVTLRCSPRSGDLSVYWYQQSLDQGLQFLIQYYNGEERAKGNILERFSAQQFPDLHSELNLSSLELGDSALYFCASSVEARGQGRQYFGPGTRLTVT.

Regarding this clonotype: A clone one base away is much larger, so this may be a read error. This chain uses TRBV11-2 with TRBJ2-5; 7 nucleotides line up with TRBD1. Germline V gene sequence: CDR1 SGHAT, CDR2 FQNNGV. The CDR3 is made up of 13 amino acids. V was clipped by 5 bases and J by 5 bases; unmatched bases: 5. The CDR3, as DNA: TGTGCCAGCAGCACCGGACAGGCCGAGACCCAGTACTTC. Its translation: CASSTGQAETQYF.

In regard to this clonotype: A junction end diverges from the germline sequence, so it may reflect a read error. The chain has TRBV20-1 and TRBJ1-5; the D is unclear. In germline, CDR1 is DFQATT, CDR2 SNEGSKA (reference sequence). The CDR3 has 14 residues. In nucleotides, the CDR3 is TGCAGTGTTAGAGATCTTAGGGCGGGAGGGCCCCAGCATTTT. This encodes CSVRDLRAGGPQHF.

The chain uses TRBV5-5 and TRBJ2-7, with TRBD1 matching 8 bases. Trimming cost V 0 bases and J 5 bases; bases outside gene matches: 10. Germline loops: CDR1 SGHKS, CDR2 YYEKEE (reference sequence). This CDR3 contains 16 residues. The CDR3 DNA reads TGTGCCAGCAGCTTGGGGACAGGGAGGTATATCCACGAGCAGTACTTC. Translation: CASSLGTGRYIHEQYF.

Worth noting for this clonotype: A read error may be the cause here, since a much bigger clone is one base away. This chain links TRBV9 with TRBJ2-7; 9 positions match TRBD2. CDR1 is SGDLS and CDR2 is YYNGEE in the germline V gene. This CDR3 comprises 17 residues. CDR3 in DNA: TGTGCCAGCGGCGTAGGAAGGTCTAGCGGGGACCCCTACGAGCAGTACTTC. Its translation: CASGVGRSSGDPYEQYF.

V and J are TRBV28 and TRBJ1-2; TRBD1 might be the D (5 bases). The CDR3 totals 12 residues. V was pared by 7 bases and J by 8 bases, with 14 bases between. Germline assignment: CDR1 MDHEN and CDR2 SYDVKM. CDR3 loop: CASTLEGLGYTF. CDR3 in DNA: TGTGCCAGCACCCTTGAGGGGTTGGGCTACACCTTC.

CDR3 loop: CAREERGQETQYF. CDR3 DNA: TGTGCCAGAGAGGAGCGGGGTCAAGAGACCCAGTACTTC. The gene calls are TRBV5-8 and TRBJ2-5; 7 bases are a match to TRBD2. V trimming: 8 bases; J trimming: 2 bases; junction bases outside the gene matches: 6. Germline V gene data show CDR1 as SGHTS and CDR2 as YDEGEE. The CDR3 length is 13 residues.

The chain has TRBV19 and TRBJ2-6, with TRBD1 identical over 8 bases. With V trimmed by 5 bases and J by 4 bases, 7 bases remained unmatched. This CDR3 is built from 16 residues. Germline V lookup: CDR1 LNHDA, CDR2 SQIVND (reference sequence). The CDR3: CASSEETGAGANVLTF. The CDR3 nucleotides are TGTGCCAGTAGTGAGGAGACAGGGGCCGGGGCCAACGTCCTGACTTTC.

V gene TRBV7-8 combines with J gene TRBJ1-6; TRBD1 might be the D (6 bases). Trimming cost V 2 bases and J 7 bases, with 12 bases left between them. CDR3 length: 15 residues. Per germline, CDR1 SGHVS and CDR2 FQNEAQ. This CDR3 is CASSLSGQQNSPLHF. CDR3 DNA sequence: TGTGCCAGCAGCTTAAGCGGACAGCAGAATTCACCCCTCCACTTT.

The J gene is TRBJ2-2, the V gene TRBV7-2; 7 positions agree with TRBD1. The CDR3 loop spans 15 amino acids. Germline-derived CDR1 and CDR2 are SGHTA and FQGNSA. Germline trimming cut 7 bases from V and 11 bases from J; bases unmatched to any gene: 16. The CDR3 loop reads CASTVRGQSYNELFF. The CDR3 nucleotides read TGTGCCAGCACCGTCAGGGGACAGTCCTACAATGAGCTGTTTTTT.

The chain joins TRBV10-2 to TRBJ1-2; 8 nucleotides line up with TRBD1. This CDR3 is 16 amino acids long. The germline V gene encodes CDR1 WSHSY and CDR2 SAAADI. Germline trimming cut 8 bases from V and 4 bases from J; bases unmatched to any gene: 15. CDR3 sequence (DNA): TGCGCCAGCGTTGAGGATGGACAGGGCATTGCCTATGGCTACACCTTC. It translates to CASVEDGQGIAYGYTF.

The chain recombines TRBV27 with TRBJ2-7; tentative D call: TRBD1 (6 bases). V lost 6 bases, J lost 1 base, and 16 bases lay in between. Per germline, CDR1 MNHEY and CDR2 SMNVEV (reference sequence). The CDR3 length is 15 residues. The CDR3 region is CASRLTGIGSYEQYF. CDR3 sequence (DNA): TGTGCCAGCAGGCTCACAGGGATAGGGTCCTACGAGCAGTACTTC.

Worth noting for this clonotype: Possible read error: a much larger clone is one base away. The chain combines TRBV12-3 or TRBV12-4 with TRBJ2-5; D is unclear. Deletions cut 6 bases from V and 9 bases from J, with 17 bases between. The CDR3 contains 13 residues. The CDR3 DNA is TGTGCCAGCAGACAGACCCCGGTTGGGTCCCAGTACTTC. Its translation: CASRQTPVGSQYF.

This clonotype occurred many times. V and J are TRBV14 and TRBJ2-7, with TRBD2 identical over 8 bases. V was pared by 1 base and J by 3 bases, with 2 bases of the junction left unmatched. The CDR3 extends over 14 amino acids. Germline V CDR1 and CDR2: SGHDN, FVKESK. The CDR3 protein is CASSQGLAGYEQYF. The CDR3 DNA reads TGTGCCAGCAGCCAAGGGCTAGCGGGCTACGAGCAGTACTTC.